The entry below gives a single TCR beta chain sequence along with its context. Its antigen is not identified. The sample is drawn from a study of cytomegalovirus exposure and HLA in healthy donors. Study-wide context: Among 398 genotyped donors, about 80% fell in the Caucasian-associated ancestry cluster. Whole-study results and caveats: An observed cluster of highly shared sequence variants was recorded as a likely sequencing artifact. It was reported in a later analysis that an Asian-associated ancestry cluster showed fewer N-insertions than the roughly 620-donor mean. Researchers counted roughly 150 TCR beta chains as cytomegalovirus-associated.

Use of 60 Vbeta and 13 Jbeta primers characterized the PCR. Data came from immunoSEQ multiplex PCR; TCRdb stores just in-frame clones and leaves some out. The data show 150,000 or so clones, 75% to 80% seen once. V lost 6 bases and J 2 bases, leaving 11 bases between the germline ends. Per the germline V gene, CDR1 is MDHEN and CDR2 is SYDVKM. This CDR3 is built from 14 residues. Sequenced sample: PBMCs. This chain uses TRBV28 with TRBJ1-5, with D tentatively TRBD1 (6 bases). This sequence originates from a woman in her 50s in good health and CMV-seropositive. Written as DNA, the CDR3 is TGTGCCAGCAGCTCCCCAGGGGGCAATCAGCCCCAGCATTTT. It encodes CASSSPGGNQPQHF.